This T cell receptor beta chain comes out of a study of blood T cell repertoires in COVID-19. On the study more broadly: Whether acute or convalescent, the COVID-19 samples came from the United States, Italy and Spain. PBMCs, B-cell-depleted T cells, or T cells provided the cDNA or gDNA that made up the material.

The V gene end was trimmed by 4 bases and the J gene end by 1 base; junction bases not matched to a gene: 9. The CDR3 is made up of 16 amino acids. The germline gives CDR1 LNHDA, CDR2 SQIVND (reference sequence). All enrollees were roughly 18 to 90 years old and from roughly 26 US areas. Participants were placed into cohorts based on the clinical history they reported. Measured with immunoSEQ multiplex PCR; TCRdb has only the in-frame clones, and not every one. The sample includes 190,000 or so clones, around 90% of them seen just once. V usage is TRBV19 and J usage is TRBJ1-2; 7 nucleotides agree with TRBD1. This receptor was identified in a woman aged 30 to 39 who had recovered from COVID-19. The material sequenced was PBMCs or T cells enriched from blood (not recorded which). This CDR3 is CASSTRDRDDNYGYTF. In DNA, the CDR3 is TGTGCCAGTAGTACCCGGGACAGAGACGATAACTATGGCTACACCTTC.